These 8 T cell receptor beta chains came from one sample sequenced in a study of blood T cells in healthy people across ages. With a J-beta primer mix and a sample-barcoded 5' primer, a second PCR ran roughly 6 to 12 cycles. TCRdb re-called the 5' RACE reads with MiXCR, one entry per CDR3 protein. The repertoire has about 1.1 million distinct CDR3 sequences, around two fifths of them found once; the top ten carry 13%. Specimen: blood. The receptors stem from a man aged 18 to 30 in good health.

The chain employs TRBV12-3 or TRBV12-4 and TRBJ1-5; D not certain. V was clipped by 3 bases and J by 7 bases, with 13 bases between them. The CDR3 is 14 amino acids. CDR3 sequence reads: CASSFGRSGQPQHF. In nucleotides, the CDR3 is TGTGCCAGCAGTTTCGGCAGATCTGGACAGCCCCAGCATTTT.

This sequence joins TRBV7-2 and TRBJ2-5; D ambiguous. The last part of the DNA fits TRBJ2-7 better; the J call may be wrong. This CDR3 is built from 14 residues. The V gene's germline CDR1 is SGHTA and CDR2 FQGNSA. Written as DNA, the CDR3 is TGTGCCAGCAGCTTAGGTGTCGAGAACTACGAGCAGTACTTC. The encoded protein is CASSLGVENYEQYF.

This clonotype has a count of ten or more. V gene TRBV5-1 combines with J gene TRBJ2-1, with unresolved D. The CDR3 is 14 amino acids. CDR1 SGHRS and CDR2 YFSETQ come from the germline V gene. With 3 bases removed from V and 3 bases from J, the gap between germline ends came to 10 bases. CDR3 DNA: TGCGCCAGCAGCTGGAACAGCAACTACAATGAGCAGTTCTTC. The encoded protein is CASSWNSNYNEQFF.

The table lists this clonotype with a few counts. V usage is TRBV9 and J usage is TRBJ2-1; 7 positions match TRBD2. Trimming at V came to 0 bases and at J to 9 bases, leaving 6 bases not matched to a gene. The length of the CDR3 is 14 residues. CDR1 and CDR2 (germline): SGDLS, YYNGEE. As DNA, the CDR3 is TGTGCCAGCAGCGTAGGAGCGGGGACGGGTGAGCAGTTCTTC. This codes for CASSVGAGTGEQFF.

J is TRBJ1-5 and V is TRBV12-3 or TRBV12-4; D remains ambiguous. The V and J ends lost 3 bases and 0 bases respectively, with 9 bases between them. The CDR3 extends over 15 amino acids. This chain's CDR3 is CASSFLEFSNQPQHF. CDR3 DNA sequence: TGTGCCAGCAGTTTCTTGGAGTTTAGCAATCAGCCCCAGCATTTT.

This clonotype has only one observation. The genes are TRBV10-3 and TRBJ2-1, with 9 bases lining up with TRBD2. V lost 10 bases to trimming and J lost 5 bases; unmatched junction nucleotides: 3. This CDR3 region has 12 residues. Per the germline V gene, CDR1 is ENHRY and CDR2 is SYGVKD. The CDR3 DNA reads as TGTGCCACTAGCGGGAACAACAATGAGCAGTTCTTC. Its protein product is CATSGNNNEQFF.

This clonotype was counted only a few times. The rearrangement links TRBV20-1 to TRBJ1-1; D not certain. CDR1 and CDR2 from the germline V gene are DFQATT and SNEGSKA (reference sequence). The CDR3 totals 14 residues. V lost 0 bases and J lost 6, with 14 bases in between. Written as DNA, the CDR3 is TGCAGTGCTAGAGATCCACGGAGAAGCCCTGAAGCTTTCTTT. Amino acid sequence: CSARDPRRSPEAFF.

This clonotype has a handful of counts. The V gene is TRBV9, the J gene TRBJ2-3; TRBD2 aligns across 11 bases. The V gene's germline CDR1 is SGDLS and CDR2 YYNGEE. With 3 bases clipped from V and 3 bases from J, the junction kept 6 bases outside the gene matches. CDR3 length equals 16 residues. CDR3 region: CASSGSASGGTDTQYF. CDR3 DNA sequence: TGTGCCAGCAGCGGCTCTGCTAGCGGGGGGACAGATACGCAGTATTTT.